One and the same sample provided the 27 T cell receptor beta chains below, sequenced in a study of shared clonotypes between healthy human individuals. Sequenced by immunoSEQ multiplex PCR; TCRdb stores in-frame clones only, minus some. The profile shows 640,000 or so clones, about two thirds of them singletons. Material for sequencing was memory CD4+ T cells sorted from blood. The subset denotes: CD45RA-negative fraction. Receptors were obtained from a woman aged 25 to 45 in good health.

The genes are TRBV9 and TRBJ2-7; 11 bases match TRBD2. Germline CDR1 and CDR2: SGDLS and YYNGEE. CDR3 length equals 18 residues. V lost 3 bases, J lost 4 bases, and 15 bases stayed unmatched. The CDR3 reads CASSAEGNSGRARYEQYF. The CDR3 DNA follows: TGTGCCAGCAGCGCAGAAGGGAATAGCGGGAGGGCCCGGTACGAGCAGTACTTC.

The CDR3 DNA reads TGCAGCGTTGATAGAGGAGATTCAAACATTCAGTACTTC. This sequence encodes CSVDRGDSNIQYF. This chain links TRBV29-1 with TRBJ2-4; the D is unclear. Per the germline V gene, CDR1 is SQVTM and CDR2 is ANQGSEA. The CDR3 is made up of 13 amino acids. The ends were cut back, 3 bases at V and 6 bases at J, with 12 bases in the middle.

The CDR3 bases are TGTGCCAGCAGATCTCAGACTAGCGGGATCCTCCGAGATACGCAGTATTTT. Its translation is CASRSQTSGILRDTQYF. The V gene is TRBV27, the J gene TRBJ2-3; TRBD2 matches 11 bases. Trimming removed 6 bases from V and 5 bases from J; junction bases left unmatched: 13. The CDR3 length is 17 residues. The germline CDR1 and CDR2 sequences are MNHEY and SMNVEV (reference sequence).

The chain uses TRBV5-1 and TRBJ2-7; D could derive from TRBD1 or TRBD2 (5 bases each). CDR1 and CDR2 from the germline V gene are SGHRS and YFSETQ. Trimming stripped 0 bases from V and 0 bases from J, with 10 bases between. The CDR3 is 15 amino acids. CDR3 in amino acids: CASSLAGTISYEQYF. The CDR3 DNA reads as TGCGCCAGCAGCTTGGCCGGGACCATCTCCTACGAGCAGTACTTC.

The chain combines TRBV6-6 with TRBJ2-3, with D hard to call. The V and J ends lost 6 bases and 2 bases respectively, with 15 bases between them. Germline V gives CDR1 MNHNY, CDR2 SVGAGI (reference sequence). The CDR3 is 15 residues long. The CDR3 DNA reads as TGTGCCAGCAGCCGAGATTTTGGCTCCACAGATACGCAGTATTTT. It encodes CASSRDFGSTDTQYF.

This chain joins TRBV19 and TRBJ2-1; D is unclear. This CDR3 has 13 amino acids. The germline V gene has CDR1 LNHDA and CDR2 SQIVND (reference sequence). V was trimmed by 9 bases and J by 4 bases, leaving 13 bases between them. The CDR3 DNA follows: TGTGCCAGCCGGAACCCGGCTTACAATGAGCAGTTCTTC. This gives the protein CASRNPAYNEQFF.

This rearrangement joins TRBV6-5 to TRBJ2-1; D ambiguous. CDR3 length equals 13 residues. Looked up from germline, CDR1 is MNHEY and CDR2 is SVGAGI. Trimming removed 2 bases at V and 9 bases at J, with 11 bases between. CDR3 protein: CASSYMSGREQFF. Written as DNA, the CDR3 is TGTGCCAGCAGTTACATGTCTGGGCGTGAGCAGTTCTTC.

The rearrangement joins TRBV6-1 to TRBJ2-7, with D maybe TRBD1 (5 bases). V was shortened by 3 bases and J by 2 bases, with 11 bases between the two germline ends. The V gene's germline CDR1 is MNHNS and CDR2 SASEGT. CDR3 size: 14 residues. The CDR3 protein is CASSDPGWTYEQYF. The CDR3, as DNA: TGTGCCAGCAGTGACCCAGGGTGGACCTACGAGCAGTACTTC.

The rearrangement joins TRBV5-1 to TRBJ2-5; 11 bases map to TRBD2. In germline, CDR1 is SGHRS, CDR2 YFSETQ. This CDR3 is 17 amino acids long. V lost 3 bases, J lost 0 bases, and 7 bases stayed unmatched. This chain's CDR3 is CASSSAGTSGNQETQYF. As DNA, the CDR3 is TGCGCCAGCAGCTCCGCGGGGACTAGCGGCAACCAAGAGACCCAGTACTTC.

V and J are TRBV19 and TRBJ2-2; D unresolved. The CDR3 contains 15 residues. V gave up 5 bases and J gave up 1 base, with 11 bases separating them. Per the germline V gene, CDR1 is LNHDA and CDR2 is SQIVND (reference sequence). The DNA of the CDR3 is TGTGCCAGTAGTCCATTTGGAAGGAACACCGGGGAGCTGTTTTTT. Its protein is CASSPFGRNTGELFF.

This chain joins TRBV25-1 and TRBJ1-4, with 8 bases aligning to TRBD1. The CDR3 sequence is 15 residues long. Germline V lookup: CDR1 MGHDK, CDR2 SYGVNS. With V trimmed by 4 bases and J by 6 bases, 7 bases remained unmatched. The chain's CDR3 is CASSGTTGEDEKLFF. CDR3 DNA: TGTGCCAGCAGTGGGACGACAGGGGAAGATGAAAAACTGTTTTTT. Together with reference TRBV25-1 and TRBJ1-4, the CDR3 gives the full variable domain: EADIYQTPRYLVIGTGKKITLECSQTMGHDKMYWYQQDPGMELHLIHYSYGVNSTEKGDLSSESTVSRIRTEHFPLTLESARPSHTSQYLCASSGTTGEDEKLFFGSGTQLSVL.

CDR3 bases: TGTGCCAGCAGCTTACAGGCTAGCGGCACAGATACGCAGTATTTT. This encodes CASSLQASGTDTQYF. The chain is built from TRBV7-6 and TRBJ2-3, with a tentative D call TRBD2 (6 bases). Trimming left V 2 bases short and J 1 base short, with 10 bases between. The CDR3 runs to 15 residues. Germline values: CDR1 SGHVS, CDR2 FNYEAQ.

This clone was seen a few times. This chain uses TRBV27 with TRBJ2-1; D gene ambiguous. The germline V and J ends were trimmed by 3 bases and 7 bases, with 4 bases remaining between them. This CDR3 is 11 amino acids long. Germline V lookup: CDR1 MNHEY, CDR2 SMNVEV (reference sequence). CDR3: CASSFFNEQFF. The DNA for the CDR3 is TGTGCCAGCAGTTTCTTTAATGAGCAGTTCTTC.

The V and J genes are TRBV15 and TRBJ1-1, with 7 nucleotides matching TRBD1. V was pared by 1 base and J by 6 bases, with 2 bases of the junction left unmatched. CDR3 length: 13 residues. CDR1 LNHNV and CDR2 YYDKDF come from the germline V gene (reference sequence). The CDR3 nucleotides read TGTGCCACCAGCAGAGGACAGGGTTCTGAAGCTTTCTTT. The encoded protein is CATSRGQGSEAFF.

The CDR3 DNA reads TGCGCCAGCAGCAGCATCCGGGACCGTCCCTACGAGCAGTACTTC. This sequence encodes CASSSIRDRPYEQYF. V and J are TRBV5-1 and TRBJ2-7; D is perhaps TRBD1 or TRBD2 (5 bases each). V was trimmed by 4 bases and J by 2 bases, leaving 16 bases between them. Looked up from germline, CDR1 is SGHRS and CDR2 is YFSETQ. The CDR3 covers 15 residues.

The genes are TRBV5-1 and TRBJ2-5; 10 bases are a match to TRBD2. The CDR3 extends over 17 amino acids. From germline, CDR1 is SGHRS and CDR2 YFSETQ. Losses at the gene ends were 4 bases for V and 5 bases for J; bases not matched to a gene: 14. CDR3 DNA sequence: TGCGCCAGCAGCGTGACGGCTAGCGGGAGTATATGGGAGACCCAGTACTTC. Translated, it gives CASSVTASGSIWETQYF.

The J gene is TRBJ2-3, the V gene TRBV6-1, with D unresolved. CDR3 size: 16 residues. Germline V CDR1 and CDR2: MNHNS, SASEGT. Trimming shortened V by 1 base and J by 2 bases, and 13 bases separated the two germline ends. CDR3 bases: TGTGCCAGCAGTGAAGTGGGTGGGCAGTACACAGATACGCAGTATTTT. As protein: CASSEVGGQYTDTQYF.

The rearrangement links TRBV28 to TRBJ2-7; 14 bases are a match to TRBD2. This CDR3 spans 14 amino acids. Per the germline V gene, CDR1 is MDHEN and CDR2 is SYDVKM. Trimming took 5 bases from V and 8 from J; bases not matched to a gene: 5. CDR3 amino acids: CASSPGTSGRKQYF. In nucleotides, the CDR3 is TGTGCCAGCAGTCCCGGGACTAGCGGGAGAAAGCAGTACTTC.

The chain recombines TRBV6-6 with TRBJ2-7; D not resolved. Trimming pared 6 bases from V and 0 bases from J, leaving 12 bases between. CDR1 and CDR2 from the germline V gene are MNHNY and SVGAGI (reference sequence). The CDR3 spans 14 residues. The CDR3 nucleotides read TGTGCCAGCAGAGGACCGACGGGCTCCTACGAGCAGTACTTC. Its translation: CASRGPTGSYEQYF.

In this sample, this clone turned up once. This chain connects TRBV28 to TRBJ2-3; no reliable D call. Trimming stripped 3 bases from V and 0 bases from J, with 10 bases between. This CDR3 has 15 residues. The V gene's germline CDR1 is MDHEN and CDR2 SYDVKM. CDR3 amino acids: CASSFWGSSTDTQYF. The CDR3 nucleotides are TGTGCCAGCAGTTTCTGGGGATCGAGCACAGATACGCAGTATTTT.

J is TRBJ2-1 and V is TRBV2; 10 nucleotides agree with TRBD2. The CDR3 extends over 15 amino acids. J gave up 9 bases and V 3 bases, and 8 bases lay outside the gene matches. In germline, CDR1 is SNHLY, CDR2 FYNNEI. For the CDR3, the DNA is TGTGCCAGCAGTGAGATGGCTAGCGGGAGTGGTGAGCAGTTCTTC. Translation gives CASSEMASGSGEQFF.

The chain employs TRBV6-1 and TRBJ1-2; a weak D match, TRBD1 (5 bases). CDR1 and CDR2 (germline): MNHNS, SASEGT. V dropped 6 bases and J dropped 5 bases, with 19 bases sitting between them. The CDR3 consists of 15 residues. The CDR3 DNA is TGTGCCAGCAGACCCGGGACGGCCTCGGGATATGGCTACACCTTC. Amino acids: CASRPGTASGYGYTF.

This clone was found a few times. The rearrangement links TRBV2 to TRBJ2-7; no clear D gene. Trimming left V 1 base short and J 12 bases short, with 7 bases between. There are 10 residues in the CDR3. Germline assignment: CDR1 SNHLY and CDR2 FYNNEI. CDR3 residues: CASSEDGPYF. For the CDR3, the DNA is TGTGCCAGCAGTGAAGACGGGCCGTACTTC. Together with reference TRBV2 and TRBJ2-7, the CDR3 gives the full variable domain: EPEVTQTPSHQVTQMGQEVILRCVPISNHLYFYWYRQILGQKVEFLVSFYNNEISEKSEIFDDQFSVERPDGSNFTLKIRSTKLEDSAMYFCASSEDGPYFGPGTRLTVT.

V gene TRBV29-1 combines with J gene TRBJ2-3; D gene unclear. Trimming removed 4 bases at V and 0 bases at J, with 8 bases between. This CDR3 comprises 13 residues. The germline CDR1 and CDR2 sequences are SQVTM and ANQGSEA. CDR3 in amino acids: CSVAFVSTDTQYF. CDR3 bases: TGCAGCGTTGCCTTTGTTAGCACAGATACGCAGTATTTT.

The chain recombines TRBV2 with TRBJ2-7; 10 bases fit TRBD2. Germline CDR1 reads SNHLY; CDR2 reads FYNNEI. The CDR3 is 14 amino acids. The V gene end was trimmed by 8 bases and the J gene end by 2 bases; junction bases not matched to a gene: 6. This chain's CDR3 is CASAQSGRAYEQYF. In DNA, the CDR3 is TGTGCCAGCGCGCAAAGCGGGAGGGCCTACGAGCAGTACTTC. Full variable domain (outside the CDR3, taken from reference TRBV2 and TRBJ2-7): EPEVTQTPSHQVTQMGQEVILRCVPISNHLYFYWYRQILGQKVEFLVSFYNNEISEKSEIFDDQFSVERPDGSNFTLKIRSTKLEDSAMYFCASAQSGRAYEQYFGPGTRLTVT.

In this sample, this clone turned up once. V and J are TRBV7-8 and TRBJ1-1; a weak D match, TRBD1 (6 bases). Germline CDR1 SGHVS, CDR2 FQNEAQ. V lost 5 bases to trimming and J lost 3 bases, with 19 bases between them. The CDR3 sequence is 16 residues long. The CDR3 protein is CASSRHRVGGYTEAFF. The CDR3 DNA reads TGTGCCAGCAGCCGACACCGGGTCGGGGGCTACACTGAAGCTTTCTTT.

The chain is built from TRBV28 and TRBJ2-1, with unresolved D. The CDR3 is made up of 12 amino acids. Germline V lookup: CDR1 MDHEN, CDR2 SYDVKM. The germline V and J ends were trimmed by 5 bases and 10 bases, with 12 bases remaining between them. DNA for the CDR3: TGTGCCAGCAGTCTACTGATCTTCGAGCAGTTCTTC. It codes for CASSLLIFEQFF.